The 27 T cell receptor beta chains listed next were all sequenced from one sample in a study of T cells and copy number aberrations in small-cell lung cancer. TCRdb's copy holds only in-frame clones and misses some; the assay was immunoSEQ multiplex PCR. The sample lists several hundred clones, more than 85% occurring once. Source material: tumor tissue. These receptors came from a man in his sixties with small cell lung cancer.

The chain uses TRBV2 and TRBJ2-5; maybe TRBD2 (6 bases). Between the trimmed V and J ends, which lost 5 bases and 2 bases, there was a span of 15 bases. Looked up from germline, CDR1 is SNHLY and CDR2 is FYNNEI. This CDR3 has 15 residues. CDR3 amino acids: CASSYRGGAQETQYF. As DNA, the CDR3 is TGTGCCAGCAGTTATCGGGGAGGAGCACAAGAGACCCAGTACTTC.

J is TRBJ2-4 and V is TRBV2, with TRBD2 matching 11 bases. The CDR3 length is 16 residues. The V gene end was trimmed by 2 bases and the J gene end by 7 bases; junction bases not matched to a gene: 7. The germline gives CDR1 SNHLY, CDR2 FYNNEI. CDR3 DNA: TGTGCCAGCAGTGAATGGGGTAGCGGGGGGGCCAACATTCAGTACTTC. Residues: CASSEWGSGGANIQYF.

The chain is built from TRBV6-6 and TRBJ1-5; D is perhaps TRBD2 (7 bases). The end of the DNA is better explained by TRBJ2-3, so the J call may be wrong. CDR3 length: 16 residues. The germline V gene has CDR1 MNHNY and CDR2 SVGAGI (reference sequence). CDR3 region: CASSGLGGVSNQPQYF. DNA of the CDR3: TGTGCCAGCAGTGGACTAGGGGGTGTTAGCAATCAGCCCCAGTATTTT.

V gene TRBV14 combines with J gene TRBJ1-1; D possibly corresponds to TRBD1 (6 bases). CDR1 is SGHDN and CDR2 is FVKESK in the germline V gene. Trimming took 2 bases from V and 6 from J, leaving 13 bases between them. The CDR3 loop spans 14 amino acids. The CDR3 region is CASSQIQGEAEAFF. The DNA for the CDR3 is TGTGCCAGCAGCCAAATACAGGGTGAGGCTGAAGCTTTCTTT.

The chain employs TRBV7-3 and TRBJ2-5; TRBD2 aligns across 8 bases. The ends lost 5 bases at V and 5 bases at J; junction bases unmatched: 4. The CDR3 runs to 13 residues. Germline V gene data show CDR1 as SGHTA and CDR2 as FQGTGA. The CDR3 spells CASSKTSDETQYF. In nucleotides, the CDR3 is TGTGCCAGCAGCAAGACTAGCGATGAGACCCAGTACTTC.

The chain employs TRBV2 and TRBJ1-1, with 10 bases matching TRBD1. CDR3 size: 15 residues. V lost 6 bases and J lost 4; bases outside the gene matches: 8. The germline gives CDR1 SNHLY, CDR2 FYNNEI. This chain's CDR3 is CASRPPGQGRTEAFF. The DNA for the CDR3 is TGTGCCAGCAGGCCCCCGGGACAGGGGCGCACTGAAGCTTTCTTT.

This clone has only a few counts. The chain has TRBV12-5 and TRBJ2-5; possibly TRBD2 for D (5 bases). Looked up from germline, CDR1 is LGHNT and CDR2 is FRNRAP. Trimming removed 2 bases at V and 5 bases at J, with 15 bases between. The CDR3 sequence is 15 residues long. CDR3 DNA: TGTGCTAGTGGTTTGCCAACCGTACCGGGGGAGACCCAGTACTTC. Translation gives CASGLPTVPGETQYF.

This clone appeared a single time. The chain joins TRBV5-6 to TRBJ2-7; D possibly corresponds to TRBD1 (5 bases). The CDR3 spans 16 residues. Germline V gene lookup returns CDR1 SGHDT and CDR2 YYEEEE. With 1 base removed from V and 3 bases from J, the gap between germline ends came to 17 bases. CDR3 region: CASSLFDSNLIYEQYF. DNA of the CDR3: TGTGCCAGCAGCTTGTTCGACAGTAATCTGATCTACGAGCAGTACTTC.

The V gene is TRBV5-1, the J gene TRBJ2-2, with 8 nucleotides matching TRBD1. V lost 1 base and J lost 3; bases outside the gene matches: 8. This CDR3 contains 17 residues. From germline, CDR1 is SGHRS and CDR2 YFSETQ. The CDR3 nucleotides are TGCGCCAGCAGCTTGTTAGGTCAGGGGGCGCACACCGGGGAGCTGTTTTTT. It encodes CASSLLGQGAHTGELFF.

V usage is TRBV2 and J usage is TRBJ1-3; 11 nucleotides line up with TRBD1. The CDR3 is 16 residues long. The germline V gene has CDR1 SNHLY and CDR2 FYNNEI. Germline trimming cut 9 bases from V and 2 bases from J; bases unmatched to any gene: 9. The CDR3 protein is CASAGTGGFAGNTIYF. CDR3 DNA sequence: TGTGCCAGTGCCGGGACAGGGGGATTTGCTGGAAACACCATATATTTT.

The rearrangement links TRBV29-1 to TRBJ2-6; 10 nucleotides match TRBD2. The V segment lost 4 bases and the J segment 0 bases; nucleotides outside the gene matches: 6. This CDR3 spans 17 amino acids. Per germline, CDR1 SQVTM and CDR2 ANQGSEA. This CDR3 reads CSVVLAGGFSGANVLTF. The CDR3 coding sequence is TGCAGCGTTGTCTTAGCGGGAGGATTCTCTGGGGCCAACGTCCTGACTTTC. Full variable domain (remainder filled in from reference TRBV29-1 and TRBJ2-6): SAVISQKPSRDICQRGTSLTIQCQVDSQVTMMFWYRQQPGQSLTLIATANQGSEATYESGFVIDKFPISRPNLTFSTLTVSNMSPEDSSIYLCSVVLAGGFSGANVLTFGAGSRLTVL.

The genes are TRBV28 and TRBJ2-3; the D gene is possibly TRBD1 (6 bases). The germline V gene encodes CDR1 MDHEN and CDR2 SYDVKM. The V end was cut by 6 bases, the J end by 4 bases, with 11 bases between. This CDR3 is built from 13 residues. CDR3 amino acids: CASRSQGPDTQYF. The CDR3 bases are TGTGCCAGCAGATCACAGGGTCCAGATACGCAGTATTTT.

The genes are TRBV4-2 and TRBJ2-7; TRBD2 agrees at 14 bases. Trimming took 1 base from V and 10 from J; bases not matched to a gene: 6. The germline gives CDR1 LGHNA, CDR2 YNFKEQ. The CDR3 loop spans 15 amino acids. This CDR3 reads CASSQAGTSGSLQYF. The CDR3 DNA reads as TGTGCCAGCAGCCAAGCCGGGACTAGCGGGAGCCTCCAGTACTTC.

This chain connects TRBV30 to TRBJ1-5, with D unresolved. V lost 2 bases to trimming and J lost 5 bases, with 16 bases between them. This CDR3 region has 15 residues. Germline loops: CDR1 GTSNPN, CDR2 SVGIG (reference sequence). The CDR3 sequence: CAWSPSGVGDQPQHF. DNA for the CDR3: TGTGCCTGGAGTCCCTCCGGAGTGGGCGATCAGCCCCAGCATTTT.

V usage is TRBV13 and J usage is TRBJ1-3, with TRBD1 identical over 7 bases. With 4 bases clipped from V and 12 bases from J, the junction kept 6 bases outside the gene matches. Germline V gives CDR1 PRHDT, CDR2 FYEKMQ (reference sequence). The CDR3 covers 12 residues. The CDR3 DNA sequence: TGTGCCAGCAGCTCCTCGGACAGGTTCATATATTTT. This encodes CASSSSDRFIYF.

The gene calls are TRBV5-4 and TRBJ2-7; TRBD2 agrees at 8 bases. The CDR3 spans 15 residues. Germline assignment: CDR1 SGHNT and CDR2 YYREEE (reference sequence). The junction had 6 bases not matched to a gene; V was cut back by 4 bases and J by 0 bases. CDR3 residues: CASSLHSGVSYEQYF. In DNA form, the CDR3 reads TGTGCCAGCAGCCTCCATAGCGGGGTCTCCTACGAGCAGTACTTC.

The chain joins TRBV27 to TRBJ2-6; D gene uncertain. The ends were cut back, 5 bases at V and 0 bases at J, with 11 bases in the middle. The CDR3 spans 16 residues. CDR1 MNHEY and CDR2 SMNVEV come from the germline V gene (reference sequence). DNA for the CDR3: TGTGCCAGCAGTCACACGCTGGGCTCTGGGGCCAACGTCCTGACTTTC. Translated, it gives CASSHTLGSGANVLTF. Using reference TRBV27 and TRBJ2-6 for the parts outside the CDR3, the full variable domain is EAQVTQNPRYLITVTGKKLTVTCSQNMNHEYMSWYRQDPGLGLRQIYYSMNVEVTDKGDVPEGYKVSRKEKRNFPLILESPSPNQTSLYFCASSHTLGSGANVLTFGAGSRLTVL.

The table lists this clone with a count of one. The gene calls are TRBV9 and TRBJ2-1; D is undetermined. The CDR3 runs 15 residues. Germline V gives CDR1 SGDLS, CDR2 YYNGEE. V lost 0 bases to trimming and J lost 5 bases, with 12 bases between them. The CDR3 DNA is TGTGCCAGCAGCGTAGGTCGCCAGATGCACAATGAGCAGTTCTTC. As protein: CASSVGRQMHNEQFF.

The gene calls are TRBV19 and TRBJ2-3; 8 nucleotides match TRBD1. Germline CDR1 LNHDA, CDR2 SQIVND (reference sequence). V trimming: 5 bases; J trimming: 2 bases; junction bases outside the gene matches: 9. The CDR3 sequence is 16 residues long. The CDR3 loop reads CASSVTGQAYTDTQYF. CDR3 coding DNA: TGTGCCAGTAGTGTAACGGGACAGGCATACACAGATACGCAGTATTTT.

The chain couples TRBV13 to TRBJ2-3, with D perhaps TRBD1 or TRBD2 (5 bases each). CDR1 PRHDT and CDR2 FYEKMQ come from the germline V gene (reference sequence). The V and J ends lost 5 bases and 2 bases respectively, with 11 bases between them. The CDR3 contains 14 residues. CDR3 residues: CASSLRDPTDTQYF. DNA for the CDR3: TGTGCCAGCAGCCTCCGGGACCCCACAGATACGCAGTATTTT.

Comments on this clone: The same CDR3 arises from other DNA sequences in this sample as well. V and J are TRBV19 and TRBJ2-2; 12 nucleotides line up with TRBD2. Germline V gene data show CDR1 as LNHDA and CDR2 as SQIVND (reference sequence). The CDR3 runs 16 residues. V lost 5 bases and J lost 8; bases outside the gene matches: 9. The CDR3 reads CASSPGLAGLRGELFF. The CDR3 DNA is TGTGCCAGTAGTCCTGGACTAGCGGGGCTTAGAGGGGAGCTGTTTTTT. Full variable domain (outside the CDR3, taken from reference TRBV19 and TRBJ2-2): DGGITQSPKYLFRKEGQNVTLSCEQNLNHDAMYWYRQDPGQGLRLIYYSQIVNDFQKGDIAEGYSVSREKKESFPLTVTSAQKNPTAFYLCASSPGLAGLRGELFFGEGSRLTVL.

This clone has just a few counts. The chain joins TRBV5-4 to TRBJ2-5, with 8 bases that match TRBD2. Germline CDR1 SGHNT, CDR2 YYREEE (reference sequence). The trim removed 5 bases at V and 9 bases at J, leaving 15 bases unmatched. This CDR3 region has 15 residues. CDR3 nucleotide sequence: TGTGCCAGCAGTACGGGACTAGAGATTGTGAAAGCCCAGTACTTC. Translated, it gives CASSTGLEIVKAQYF.

The table lists this clone with a few counts. The rearrangement joins TRBV27 to TRBJ2-2; 8 bases align to TRBD2. CDR1 is MNHEY, CDR2 SMNVEV, per germline (reference sequence). This CDR3 spans 16 amino acids. The trim removed 4 bases at V and 2 bases at J, leaving 6 bases unmatched. CDR3 amino acids: CASSYMTSANTGELFF. CDR3 nucleotide sequence: TGTGCCAGCAGTTATATGACTAGCGCCAACACCGGGGAGCTGTTTTTT.

V and J are TRBV2 and TRBJ2-1; 9 nucleotides match TRBD2. Germline lookup yields CDR1 SNHLY and CDR2 FYNNEI. The CDR3 contains 15 residues. The J segment lost 7 bases and the V segment lost 2 bases, leaving 6 bases of the junction unmatched. Here the CDR3 DNA reads TGTGCCAGCAGTGAATCTTTAACTAGCGGGAATGAGCAGTTCTTC. It translates to CASSESLTSGNEQFF.

The rearrangement links TRBV5-1 to TRBJ2-3; D not certain. The V and J ends lost 1 base and 2 bases respectively, with 8 bases between them. CDR3 length equals 14 residues. The germline V gene encodes CDR1 SGHRS and CDR2 YFSETQ. CDR3 protein: CASSLWQTTDTQYF. In nucleotides, the CDR3 is TGCGCCAGCAGCTTGTGGCAGACCACAGATACGCAGTATTTT.

This clone was observed once. V gene TRBV11-1 combines with J gene TRBJ2-3; 12 bases map to TRBD2. Germline CDR1 is SGHAT and CDR2 is FQDESV (reference sequence). The CDR3 spans 16 residues. With V trimmed by 1 base and J by 8 bases, 7 bases remained unmatched. This chain's CDR3 is CASSLGSSGRAGTQYF. In DNA form, the CDR3 reads TGTGCCAGCAGCTTAGGATCTAGCGGGAGGGCCGGTACGCAGTATTTT.

CDR3 in amino acids: CASNEWGSYNEQFF. The CDR3 nucleotides read TGTGCCAGCAACGAGTGGGGATCCTACAATGAGCAGTTCTTC. The rearrangement links TRBV6-1 to TRBJ2-1; the D is unclear. Germline-derived CDR1 and CDR2 are MNHNS and SASEGT. This CDR3 region has 14 residues. Trimming removed 7 bases at V and 1 base at J, with 11 bases between.